These 32 T cell receptor beta chains share one sample of origin, sequenced in a study of blood T cell repertoires in COVID-19. Sequencing used immunoSEQ multiplex PCR; TCRdb keeps in-frame clones, though not all of them. Counted here are about 130,000 clones, around 81% occurring once; the ten biggest clones make up 8.5% to 10%. Material for sequencing was peripheral blood. The receptors were sampled from a middle-aged man with active or convalescent COVID-19.

The J gene is TRBJ2-3, the V gene TRBV5-4; 11 bases line up with TRBD2. The CDR3 extends over 17 amino acids. V lost 1 base, J lost 0 bases, and 4 bases stayed unmatched. Germline values: CDR1 SGHNT, CDR2 YYREEE (reference sequence). CDR3 region: CASSLRLAGLSTDTQYF. In DNA form, the CDR3 reads TGTGCCAGCAGCTTGAGACTAGCGGGACTTAGCACAGATACGCAGTATTTT. Supplemented by reference TRBV5-4 and TRBJ2-3, the full variable domain reads ETGVTQSPTHLIKTRGQQVTLRCSSQSGHNTVSWYQQALGQGPQFIFQYYREEENGRGNFPPRFSGLQFPNYSSELNVNALELDDSALYLCASSLRLAGLSTDTQYFGPGTRLTVL.

The rearrangement uses TRBV7-9 and TRBJ2-6; D possibly corresponds to TRBD1 (6 bases). V shed 3 bases and J shed 0 bases, with 18 bases lying between them. CDR1 and CDR2 from the germline V gene are SEHNR and FQNEAQ (reference sequence). This CDR3 is 19 amino acids long. The CDR3 nucleotides read TGTGCCAGCAGCTTTTCAGTGGGGGCAGGCTTCTCTGGGGCCAACGTCCTGACTTTC. Translation: CASSFSVGAGFSGANVLTF.

The chain links TRBV7-9 to TRBJ2-7; tentative D call: TRBD2 (5 bases). The V and J ends lost 7 bases and 0 bases respectively, with 10 bases between them. Germline values: CDR1 SEHNR, CDR2 FQNEAQ (reference sequence). This CDR3 region has 13 residues. The CDR3 loop reads CASTMRDSYEQYF. In DNA form, the CDR3 reads TGTGCCAGCACCATGAGGGACTCCTACGAGCAGTACTTC.

V and J are TRBV5-6 and TRBJ2-7; D may be TRBD2 (6 bases). The CDR3 extends over 15 amino acids. V was pared by 1 base and J by 2 bases, with 13 bases between. Germline values: CDR1 SGHDT, CDR2 YYEEEE. The DNA for the CDR3 is TGTGCCAGCAGCTTGTTTTCTAGCGCCGCCTACGAGCAGTACTTC. It yields the protein CASSLFSSAAYEQYF.

The chain recombines TRBV11-2 with TRBJ1-2; D gene uncertain. V gave up 0 bases and J gave up 2 bases, with 10 bases separating them. This CDR3 is built from 15 residues. Germline V gene sequence: CDR1 SGHAT, CDR2 FQNNGV. CDR3 amino acids: CASSLEITGNYGYTF. CDR3 sequence (DNA): TGTGCCAGCAGCTTAGAGATAACCGGGAACTATGGCTACACCTTC.

The genes are TRBV7-2 and TRBJ2-1, with 9 positions matching TRBD2. With 5 bases clipped from V and 8 bases from J, the junction kept 13 bases outside the gene matches. The CDR3 is 16 residues long. The germline gives CDR1 SGHTA, CDR2 FQGNSA. CDR3 sequence: CASSPRARGGLHEQFF. The CDR3 DNA reads TGTGCCAGCAGCCCGAGGGCGCGGGGGGGATTACATGAGCAGTTCTTC.

In this sample, this clone turned up once. This chain connects TRBV19 to TRBJ1-5; 8 bases match TRBD1. The length of the CDR3 is 18 residues. Trimming cost V 3 bases and J 2 bases; bases outside gene matches: 12. Per germline, CDR1 LNHDA and CDR2 SQIVND (reference sequence). CDR3 coding DNA: TGTGCCAGTAGTATCACCCCCCCAGGGGGCTTGGGCAATCAGCCCCAGCATTTT. Encoded protein: CASSITPPGGLGNQPQHF.

J is TRBJ2-5 and V is TRBV14; TRBD1 might be the D (5 bases). Germline V gives CDR1 SGHDN, CDR2 FVKESK. The CDR3 contains 18 residues. V lost 1 base and J lost 1, with 19 bases in between. This CDR3 reads CASSQVSGLWQRQETQYF. As DNA, the CDR3 is TGTGCCAGCAGCCAAGTGTCAGGGCTATGGCAACGCCAAGAGACCCAGTACTTC.

The rearrangement uses TRBV3-1 (or the pseudogene TRBV3-2) and TRBJ1-1; 11 bases align to TRBD1. The trim removed 2 bases at V and 7 bases at J, leaving 3 bases unmatched. In germline, CDR1 is LGHDT, CDR2 YNNKEL (reference sequence). The CDR3 has 14 amino acids. CDR3 nucleotides: TGTGCCAGCAGCCAATGGGGACAGGGGGGTGAAGCTTTCTTT. It translates to CASSQWGQGGEAFF.

V gene TRBV14 combines with J gene TRBJ1-1; 7 bases map to TRBD1. The CDR3 has 17 amino acids. Looked up from germline, CDR1 is SGHDN and CDR2 is FVKESK. V was clipped by 4 bases and J by 0 bases; unmatched bases: 11. CDR3 sequence reads: CASSRAPGTEMNTEAFF. CDR3 nucleotides: TGTGCCAGCAGCCGAGCCCCCGGGACAGAGATGAACACTGAAGCTTTCTTT.

V gene TRBV5-1 combines with J gene TRBJ2-2, with TRBD2 as a possible D gene (7 bases). Germline V gives CDR1 SGHRS, CDR2 YFSETQ. The CDR3 covers 16 residues. The ends were cut back, 1 base at V and 6 bases at J, with 16 bases in the middle. This CDR3 reads CASSLWGGRRAGELFF. In nucleotides, the CDR3 is TGCGCCAGCAGCTTGTGGGGGGGCCGACGGGCCGGGGAGCTGTTTTTT.

This clone occurred a few times. V gene TRBV2 combines with J gene TRBJ1-3; no reliable D call. The CDR3 consists of 14 residues. Trimming cost V 8 bases and J 5 bases, with 16 bases left between them. Germline V gene data show CDR1 as SNHLY and CDR2 as FYNNEI. CDR3 in amino acids: CASHSNSQRNTIYF. CDR3 DNA: TGTGCCAGCCACAGCAACTCTCAGAGAAACACCATATATTTT.

The chain has TRBV27 and TRBJ2-7; D not resolved. CDR1 and CDR2 (germline): MNHEY, SMNVEV (reference sequence). With 0 bases removed from V and 2 bases from J, the gap between germline ends came to 5 bases. The CDR3 is made up of 13 amino acids. The CDR3 nucleotides are TGTGCCAGCAGTTTATCTATAACCTACGAGCAGTACTTC. Protein product: CASSLSITYEQYF.

The chain employs TRBV10-3 and TRBJ2-2, with TRBD1 matching over 8 bases. V lost 2 bases and J lost 5; bases outside the gene matches: 1. This CDR3 region has 14 residues. CDR1 ENHRY and CDR2 SYGVKD come from the germline V gene. The CDR3 DNA reads TGTGCCATCAGTGAGGGACAGGGTACCGGGGAGCTGTTTTTT. It is translated as CAISEGQGTGELFF.

The rearrangement uses TRBV5-5 and TRBJ2-7, with 7 positions matching TRBD1. With 0 bases clipped from V and 3 bases from J, the junction kept 3 bases outside the gene matches. Germline CDR1 and CDR2: SGHKS and YYEKEE (reference sequence). The CDR3 is 14 amino acids. CDR3 sequence: CASSLVGGDYEQYF. The CDR3 DNA reads as TGTGCCAGCAGCTTGGTAGGGGGCGACTACGAGCAGTACTTC.

This chain links TRBV7-9 with TRBJ2-3; 10 bases agree with TRBD2. This CDR3 contains 15 residues. V lost 3 bases and J lost 3; bases outside the gene matches: 3. CDR1 is SEHNR, CDR2 FQNEAQ, per germline (reference sequence). CDR3 sequence: CASSLGSGGTDTQYF. CDR3 DNA: TGTGCCAGCAGCTTGGGTAGCGGGGGGACAGATACGCAGTATTTT. Drawing the rest from reference TRBV7-9 and TRBJ2-3, the complete variable domain is DTGVSQNPRHKITKRGQNVTFRCDPISEHNRLYWYRQTLGQGPEFLTYFQNEAQLEKSRLLSDRFSAERPKGSFSTLEIQRTEQGDSAMYLCASSLGSGGTDTQYFGPGTRLTVL.

The chain is built from TRBV19 and TRBJ2-3, with 9 bases that match TRBD2. CDR3 length: 16 amino acids. Trimming cost V 0 bases and J 5 bases; bases outside gene matches: 6. CDR1 and CDR2 from the germline V gene are LNHDA and SQIVND (reference sequence). For the CDR3, the DNA is TGTGCCAGTAGTATAGAGGCTAGCGGGGCAGAAGATACGCAGTATTTT. Encoded protein: CASSIEASGAEDTQYF.

The chain carries TRBV27 and TRBJ1-1, with D hard to call. This CDR3 contains 12 residues. Trimming took 7 bases from V and 1 from J, leaving 7 bases between them. Germline-derived CDR1 and CDR2 are MNHEY and SMNVEV (reference sequence). The CDR3 spells CASTDKNTEAFF. CDR3 nucleotides: TGTGCCAGCACTGACAAGAACACTGAAGCTTTCTTT.

The V gene is TRBV11-3, the J gene TRBJ2-7; 7 bases map to TRBD1. The CDR3 runs 15 residues. Trimming at V came to 5 bases and at J to 4 bases, leaving 11 bases not matched to a gene. Looked up from germline, CDR1 is SGHNT and CDR2 is YENEEA. The CDR3: CASSVHAGGFYEQYF. The CDR3 nucleotides are TGTGCCAGCAGCGTACACGCAGGGGGATTTTACGAGCAGTACTTC.

This rearrangement joins TRBV11-1 to TRBJ2-7; D call uncertain. The CDR3 runs to 13 residues. Looked up from germline, CDR1 is SGHAT and CDR2 is FQDESV (reference sequence). The V end lost 8 bases, the J end lost 3 bases, and 14 bases lay between the germline ends. CDR3: CASSWVQDYEQYF. CDR3 nucleotides: TGTGCCAGCTCTTGGGTTCAGGACTACGAGCAGTACTTC.

V and J are TRBV3-1 (or the pseudogene TRBV3-2) and TRBJ2-5; D remains unclear. Trimming took 0 bases from V and 5 from J, leaving 7 bases between them. CDR3 length: 13 amino acids. The germline gives CDR1 LGHDT, CDR2 YNNKEL (reference sequence). CDR3 nucleotide sequence: TGTGCCAGCAGCCAAGAAGGAGCGGAGACCCAGTACTTC. Residues: CASSQEGAETQYF.

V usage is TRBV5-1 and J usage is TRBJ2-2; TRBD2 might be the D (6 bases). Germline V lookup: CDR1 SGHRS, CDR2 YFSETQ. The length of the CDR3 is 16 residues. The V gene lost 2 bases and the J gene lost 2 bases, with 13 bases spanning the gap. The DNA of the CDR3 is TGCGCCAGCAGCTTTGGGGGGACCCGTAACACCGGGGAGCTGTTTTTT. Protein sequence: CASSFGGTRNTGELFF.

The chain employs TRBV18 and TRBJ1-3; TRBD1 matches 7 bases. The CDR3 length is 15 residues. Germline CDR1 is KGHSH and CDR2 is LQKENI. Unmatched junction bases numbered 7, after V lost 4 bases and J lost 4 bases. The CDR3 is CASSLGTVRGNTIYF. For the CDR3, the DNA is TGTGCCAGCTCACTCGGGACAGTAAGAGGAAACACCATATATTTT.

This chain connects TRBV6-1 to TRBJ2-3; D may be TRBD1 (5 bases). Germline CDR1 is MNHNS and CDR2 is SASEGT. V lost 2 bases and J 4 bases, leaving 16 bases between the germline ends. This CDR3 has 16 residues. DNA for the CDR3: TGTGCCAGCAGTGAAAATGGGCAGGGTCGCTCAGATACGCAGTATTTT. Translation gives CASSENGQGRSDTQYF.

The rearrangement joins TRBV10-3 to TRBJ1-5; 7 bases align to TRBD1. After removal of 6 bases from V and 2 bases from J, the junction contained 4 bases not matched to a gene. Germline CDR1 and CDR2: ENHRY and SYGVKD. CDR3 length: 14 residues. In nucleotides, the CDR3 is TGTGCCATCAGCACCACAGGGGGCAATCAGCCCCAGCATTTT. Translated: CAISTTGGNQPQHF.

On this clone itself: This specimen includes other DNA sequences encoding the same CDR3. The chain has TRBV7-6 and TRBJ1-3; 11 bases match TRBD1. Trimming took 5 bases from V and 4 from J; bases not matched to a gene: 4. Germline V gene lookup returns CDR1 SGHVS and CDR2 FNYEAQ. The CDR3 is 15 residues long. The CDR3 nucleotides read TGTGCCAGCAGCCTAGGACAGGGGGCGGGAAACACCATATATTTT. Its translation: CASSLGQGAGNTIYF.

J is TRBJ1-5 and V is TRBV5-8; unclear D gene. The CDR3 extends over 13 amino acids. The germline CDR1 and CDR2 sequences are SGHTS and YDEGEE. V lost 0 bases and J 6 bases, leaving 7 bases between the germline ends. Here the CDR3 DNA reads TGTGCCAGCAGCTTGGACCATAGTCAGCCCCAGCATTTT. Its protein is CASSLDHSQPQHF.

This chain connects TRBV5-4 to TRBJ2-5; tentatively, D is TRBD1 (6 bases). The length of the CDR3 is 13 residues. V gave up 3 bases and J gave up 3 bases, with 9 bases separating them. CDR1 and CDR2 from the germline V gene are SGHNT and YYREEE (reference sequence). The CDR3 DNA is TGTGCCAGCAGCTGGGGGCAGGAAGAGACCCAGTACTTC. This sequence encodes CASSWGQEETQYF.

The rearrangement joins TRBV2 to TRBJ2-7; D not certain. The V gene lost 2 bases and the J gene lost 2 bases, with 10 bases spanning the gap. Germline V CDR1 and CDR2: SNHLY, FYNNEI. The CDR3 has 14 amino acids. The CDR3 DNA follows: TGTGCCAGCAGTGAATATTTCGGTCCCTACGAGCAGTACTTC. Its translation: CASSEYFGPYEQYF.

The chain recombines TRBV19 with TRBJ1-5; no reliable D call. There are 15 residues in the CDR3. In germline, CDR1 is LNHDA, CDR2 SQIVND (reference sequence). The V and J ends lost 4 bases and 0 bases respectively, with 10 bases between them. The CDR3: CASSNLLGSNQPQHF. Written as DNA, the CDR3 is TGTGCCAGTAGTAACCTGCTCGGTAGCAATCAGCCCCAGCATTTT. The whole variable domain, filled in from reference TRBV19 and TRBJ1-5, reads DGGITQSPKYLFRKEGQNVTLSCEQNLNHDAMYWYRQDPGQGLRLIYYSQIVNDFQKGDIAEGYSVSREKKESFPLTVTSAQKNPTAFYLCASSNLLGSNQPQHFGDGTRLSIL.

The CDR3 DNA reads as TGTGCCAGCAGTGAACTAGGGGGCCCCTACAATGAGCAGTTCTTC. It translates to CASSELGGPYNEQFF. This rearrangement joins TRBV6-1 to TRBJ2-1; 7 bases map to TRBD1. V shed 2 bases and J 2 bases; nucleotides not matched to a gene: 3. The CDR3 runs to 15 residues. Looked up from germline, CDR1 is MNHNS and CDR2 is SASEGT.

This clone was seen a single time. As DNA, the CDR3 is TGTGCCAGCAGCCCTCGGATGGGACAGGGGGCCGAGCAGTACTTC. This encodes CASSPRMGQGAEQYF. This chain links TRBV7-9 with TRBJ2-7, with 12 bases identical to TRBD1. Germline V gene data show CDR1 as SEHNR and CDR2 as FQNEAQ (reference sequence). J was trimmed by 6 bases and V by 5 bases; bases with no gene match: 8. The CDR3 consists of 15 residues.